What follows are 17 T cell receptor beta chains derived from one specimen sequenced in a study of shared clonotypes between healthy human individuals. TCRdb keeps only in-frame clones here, not all; method: immunoSEQ multiplex PCR. Of roughly 650,000 clones detected, more than 95% appear once; the ten largest clones hold less than 0.065%. Sequences were obtained from naive CD4+ T cells sorted from blood. The subset is: CD45RA+ positively selected. These receptors were collected from a woman in her 30s in good health.

This chain connects TRBV7-9 to TRBJ2-7; no clear D. The V gene lost 2 bases and the J gene lost 2 bases, with 7 bases spanning the gap. CDR3 size: 13 residues. CDR1 and CDR2 from the germline V gene are SEHNR and FQNEAQ (reference sequence). CDR3 in DNA: TGTGCCAGCAGCTTACCTCCTGCCTACGAGCAGTACTTC. Its translation: CASSLPPAYEQYF.

A remark on this clone: Other nucleotide sequences in the sample specify the same CDR3. The J gene is TRBJ1-1, the V gene TRBV6-1; TRBD1 matches at 10 bases. CDR1 and CDR2 (germline): MNHNS, SASEGT. The ends lost 4 bases at V and 3 bases at J; junction bases unmatched: 2. The CDR3 is 14 amino acids. The CDR3, as DNA: TGTGCCAGCAGTGCCGGACAGGGGGACACTGAAGCTTTCTTT. Its protein is CASSAGQGDTEAFF.

This clone occurred once. The rearrangement joins TRBV10-3 to TRBJ1-2; 12 bases are shared with TRBD1. Trimming at V came to 3 bases and at J to 2 bases, leaving 1 base not matched to a gene. Germline-derived CDR1 and CDR2 are ENHRY and SYGVKD. This CDR3 has 15 amino acids. The CDR3 region has the DNA TGTGCCATCAGTGAAGGGACAGGGGGCAACTATGGCTACACCTTC. It translates to CAISEGTGGNYGYTF.

The J gene is TRBJ1-1, the V gene TRBV18; no clear D gene. The CDR3 is made up of 16 amino acids. Germline-derived CDR1 and CDR2 are KGHSH and LQKENI. The V end lost 2 bases, the J end lost 0 bases, and 13 bases lay between the germline ends. DNA for the CDR3: TGTGCCAGCTCACCAAAAGGAACAGCCATGAACACTGAAGCTTTCTTT. Translation gives CASSPKGTAMNTEAFF.

The chain has TRBV6-5 and TRBJ2-5, with D maybe TRBD2 (7 bases). The J call may be incorrect, as the DNA end agrees better with TRBJ2-7. The length of the CDR3 is 15 residues. CDR1 and CDR2 from the germline V gene are MNHEY and SVGAGI. In DNA, the CDR3 is TGTGCCAGCAGTCGTGCTGGCGGGGGCACCTACGAGCAGTACTTC. It encodes CASSRAGGGTYEQYF.

V usage is TRBV6-5 and J usage is TRBJ2-3; a weak D match, TRBD2 (7 bases). CDR3 length: 15 residues. Germline V lookup: CDR1 MNHEY, CDR2 SVGAGI. V lost 6 bases, J lost 1 base, and 14 bases lay in between. The CDR3, as DNA: TGTGCCAGCAGCAACCCGGGGGGCGGCACAGATACGCAGTATTTT. Its translation: CASSNPGGGTDTQYF.

V and J are TRBV14 and TRBJ1-2, with D tentatively TRBD1 (6 bases). The germline gives CDR1 SGHDN, CDR2 FVKESK. The CDR3 spans 18 residues. Trimming cost V 4 bases and J 0 bases, with 21 bases left between them. In DNA form, the CDR3 reads TGTGCCAGCAGCCGCCACCCCGGGAGGGGGGGTGCTAACTATGGCTACACCTTC. Translating it yields CASSRHPGRGGANYGYTF.

V usage is TRBV27 and J usage is TRBJ2-1; D may be TRBD2 (5 bases). The V gene lost 1 base and the J gene lost 0 bases, with 16 bases spanning the gap. This CDR3 contains 18 residues. Germline V gene lookup returns CDR1 MNHEY and CDR2 SMNVEV (reference sequence). For the CDR3, the DNA is TGTGCCAGCAGTTTATTGCCTTCTAGGGAGTCCTCCTACAATGAGCAGTTCTTC. Its translation is CASSLLPSRESSYNEQFF.

This chain uses TRBV6-5 with TRBJ2-2, with no clear D. CDR3 length equals 14 residues. V lost 7 bases, J lost 0 bases, and 9 bases lay in between. CDR1 is MNHEY, CDR2 SVGAGI, per germline. CDR3 residues: CASKLSANTGELFF. CDR3 sequence (DNA): TGTGCCAGCAAACTTAGTGCGAACACCGGGGAGCTGTTTTTT.

The V call is TRBV30, the J call TRBJ1-5; D gene unclear. The length of the CDR3 is 14 residues. Germline V gives CDR1 GTSNPN, CDR2 SVGIG (reference sequence). Trimming took 4 bases from V and 4 from J, leaving 14 bases between them. The CDR3 region has the DNA TGTGCCTGGAACAGCCGGGCCCTTAATCAGCCCCAGCATTTT. It translates to CAWNSRALNQPQHF.

V is TRBV10-1 and J is TRBJ1-4, with D unresolved. Trimming pared 2 bases from V and 4 bases from J, leaving 5 bases between. CDR3 size: 13 residues. Looked up from germline, CDR1 is WNHNN and CDR2 is SYGVQD (reference sequence). Here the CDR3 reads CASSEEYNEKLFF. CDR3 in DNA: TGCGCCAGCAGTGAGGAGTATAATGAAAAACTGTTTTTT.

The chain recombines TRBV18 with TRBJ1-1; TRBD1 might be the D (5 bases). CDR3 length: 20 amino acids. Trimming took 3 bases from V and 0 from J, leaving 26 bases between them. Germline CDR1 is KGHSH and CDR2 is LQKENI. CDR3 amino acids: CASSPFGLTADSAMNTEAFF. Here the CDR3 DNA reads TGTGCCAGCTCACCGTTTGGACTAACGGCAGACAGTGCGATGAACACTGAAGCTTTCTTT.

This sequence joins TRBV19 and TRBJ2-7; D might be TRBD1 (5 bases). Germline CDR1 is LNHDA and CDR2 is SQIVND (reference sequence). This CDR3 contains 13 residues. Trimming stripped 5 bases from V and 5 bases from J, with 13 bases between. CDR3 nucleotides: TGTGCCAGTAGTCAAGGGGCCCCGGACGAGCAGTACTTC. It encodes CASSQGAPDEQYF. Full variable domain (rest looked up from reference TRBV19 and TRBJ2-7): DGGITQSPKYLFRKEGQNVTLSCEQNLNHDAMYWYRQDPGQGLRLIYYSQIVNDFQKGDIAEGYSVSREKKESFPLTVTSAQKNPTAFYLCASSQGAPDEQYFGPGTRLTVT.

V is TRBV11-3 and J is TRBJ2-7, with 10 bases that match TRBD1. V trimming: 4 bases; J trimming: 0 bases; junction bases outside the gene matches: 3. CDR3 length: 15 amino acids. Germline CDR1 SGHNT, CDR2 YENEEA. In DNA, the CDR3 is TGTGCCAGCAGCTCCGGACAGGGGGTCTCCTACGAGCAGTACTTC. Its translation is CASSSGQGVSYEQYF.

V gene TRBV10-3 combines with J gene TRBJ1-1, with a tentative D call TRBD1 (6 bases). The CDR3 contains 14 residues. Trimming cost V 6 bases and J 3 bases, with 14 bases left between them. Germline V lookup: CDR1 ENHRY, CDR2 SYGVKD. CDR3 sequence (DNA): TGTGCCATCAGCAACAGGGAAGGGGACACTGAAGCTTTCTTT. It translates to CAISNREGDTEAFF.

The V and J genes are TRBV7-9 and TRBJ1-1, with D perhaps TRBD1 (5 bases). The length of the CDR3 is 12 residues. CDR1 and CDR2 (germline): SEHNR, FQNEAQ (reference sequence). Trimming took 3 bases from V and 11 from J, leaving 13 bases between them. CDR3 DNA sequence: TGTGCCAGCAGCTTGGGGACGGGGGAGGCTTTCTTT. It yields the protein CASSLGTGEAFF.

CDR3 residues: CASSQDSRDSPLHF. CDR3 bases: TGTGCCAGCAGCCAAGATTCGAGGGATTCACCCCTCCACTTT. The chain links TRBV4-2 to TRBJ1-6; D call uncertain. The CDR3 is 14 residues long. Trimming took 0 bases from V and 8 from J, leaving 8 bases between them. Per the germline V gene, CDR1 is LGHNA and CDR2 is YNFKEQ.